The 9 T cell receptor beta chains below come from one sample, sequenced in a study of blood T cells in healthy people across ages. Primers used in a second PCR of roughly 7 to 12 cycles were a sample-barcoded 5' primer and a J-beta primer mix. TCRdb reprocessed the 5' RACE reads via MiXCR and lists one record per CDR3 protein. Found here are some 860,000 distinct CDR3 sequences, roughly 50% of them singletons; the top ten hold around a quarter. The sequenced sample was blood. Receptors originate from a man aged 40-49 years in good health.

This clonotype was detected ten times or more. This chain joins TRBV4-1 and TRBJ2-4; tentatively, D is TRBD1 (6 bases). Trimming cost V 1 base and J 6 bases, with 13 bases left between them. Germline V CDR1 and CDR2: MGHRA, YSYEKL. The CDR3 totals 15 residues. Written as DNA, the CDR3 is TGCGCCAGCAGCCAAGTCACAGGGTATGGAAACATTCAGTACTTC. Protein product: CASSQVTGYGNIQYF.

V usage is TRBV18 and J usage is TRBJ2-7; no definite D call. Near its end, the DNA agrees better with TRBJ2-5, so the J call may be wrong. From germline, CDR1 is KGHSH and CDR2 LQKENI. CDR3 length equals 13 residues. The CDR3 sequence is CASSGPFGETQYF. The CDR3 region has the DNA TGTGCCAGCTCCGGACCGTTCGGGGAGACCCAGTACTTC.

The chain carries TRBV7-8 and TRBJ1-1; possibly TRBD1 for D (5 bases). This CDR3 is 15 amino acids long. Trimming cost V 5 bases and J 5 bases, with 18 bases left between them. Germline V lookup: CDR1 SGHVS, CDR2 FQNEAQ. CDR3 in DNA: TGTGCCAGCAGCCCGCAAGATAGGGGAAGGACTGAAGCTTTCTTT. Translation: CASSPQDRGRTEAFF.

This rearrangement joins TRBV2 to TRBJ1-1, with D tentatively TRBD1 (6 bases). Germline V gives CDR1 SNHLY, CDR2 FYNNEI. The CDR3 spans 15 residues. V was pared by 3 bases and J by 7 bases, with 18 bases between. The CDR3 here is CASSDIEQGGGEAFF. CDR3 bases: TGTGCCAGCAGTGACATTGAACAGGGCGGGGGTGAAGCTTTCTTT.

This sequence joins TRBV7-2 and TRBJ2-7; 9 bases are shared with TRBD1. There are 14 residues in the CDR3. The junction had 6 bases not matched to a gene; V was cut back by 7 bases and J by 2 bases. Germline CDR1 reads SGHTA; CDR2 reads FQGNSA. DNA for the CDR3: TGTGCCAGCAACCAGCGGGACAGGGCCTACGAGCAGTACTTC. Its protein product is CASNQRDRAYEQYF.

The genes are TRBV29-1 and TRBJ2-7; D ambiguous. Trimming took 5 bases from V and 2 from J, leaving 16 bases between them. The germline gives CDR1 SQVTM, CDR2 ANQGSEA. This CDR3 is 14 amino acids long. CDR3 in amino acids: CSVLGNTETYEQYF. The CDR3 DNA sequence: TGCAGCGTTTTGGGGAATACCGAGACCTACGAGCAGTACTTC.

This clonotype was recorded only once. The J gene is TRBJ2-3, the V gene TRBV14, with TRBD2 matching over 12 bases. Germline trimming cut 4 bases from V and 2 bases from J; bases unmatched to any gene: 4. This CDR3 region has 16 residues. Germline V CDR1 and CDR2: SGHDN, FVKESK. CDR3 amino acids: CASSPTSGRLTDTQYF. Written as DNA, the CDR3 is TGTGCCAGCAGCCCCACTAGCGGGAGGCTCACAGATACGCAGTATTTT.

V is TRBV29-1 and J is TRBJ1-4; D is unresolved. Trimming left V 4 bases short and J 0 bases short, with 9 bases between. Germline CDR1 SQVTM, CDR2 ANQGSEA. CDR3 length equals 14 residues. The CDR3 DNA reads TGCAGCGTTGCAGTTTCCGCAACTAATGAAAAACTGTTTTTT. It specifies CSVAVSATNEKLFF.

This clonotype showed up just a few times. The CDR3: CASSSARDRGGSGANVLTF. CDR3 nucleotides: TGTGCCAGCAGCTCTGCTCGGGACAGGGGAGGATCTGGGGCCAACGTCCTGACTTTC. The chain combines TRBV7-7 with TRBJ2-6; 10 nucleotides match TRBD1. Trimming took 4 bases from V and 1 from J; bases not matched to a gene: 10. The CDR3 totals 19 residues. The germline V gene has CDR1 SSHAT and CDR2 FNYEAQ (reference sequence).